The 21 T cell receptor beta chains below all came from one sample that was sequenced in a study of cytomegalovirus exposure and HLA in healthy donors. Amplification used 60 Vbeta primers and 13 Jbeta primers. Using immunoSEQ multiplex PCR, the repertoire was profiled, and TCRdb retains in-frame clones only, with some absent. The table shows some 140,000 clones, with 70% to 80% occurring only once. Sequenced material: PBMCs. These receptors came from a man younger than 45 in good health and CMV-seropositive.

V and J are TRBV2 and TRBJ1-5, with 7 bases identical to TRBD1. CDR1 and CDR2 (germline): SNHLY, FYNNEI. The junction had 11 bases not matched to a gene; V was cut back by 1 base and J by 8 bases. This CDR3 comprises 16 residues. For the CDR3, the DNA is TGTGCCAGCAGTGAAGGTGTTAATGACAGGGAAAAGCCCCAGCATTTT. It encodes CASSEGVNDREKPQHF.

The rearrangement links TRBV29-1 to TRBJ1-5; D perhaps matches TRBD1 (5 bases). Germline lookup yields CDR1 SQVTM and CDR2 ANQGSEA. The CDR3 totals 12 residues. Deletions cut 4 bases from V and 7 bases from J, with 11 bases between. For the CDR3, the DNA is TGCAGCGTTGTAGGGGAGGGACAGCCCCAGCATTTT. Translation gives CSVVGEGQPQHF.

Points on this clone: The junction shows a germline mismatch at one end, possibly a read error. The gene calls are TRBV7-9 and TRBJ1-2, with 11 bases identical to TRBD1. Germline V gene lookup returns CDR1 SEHNR and CDR2 FQNEAQ (reference sequence). This CDR3 comprises 15 residues. In nucleotides, the CDR3 is TGTTCCAGCAGCTTAACGGGACAGGGGGTTAGTGGCTACACCTTC. This encodes CSSSLTGQGVSGYTF.

This clone has a single count. This chain links TRBV4-1 with TRBJ1-5, with a weak D call TRBD1 (6 bases). Germline CDR1 reads MGHRA; CDR2 reads YSYEKL. The CDR3 covers 17 residues. The germline V and J ends were trimmed by 1 base and 0 bases, with 13 bases remaining between them. In DNA form, the CDR3 reads TGCGCCAGCAGCCAAGTGGGGAGGGGGGATAGCAATCAGCCCCAGCATTTT. Its translation is CASSQVGRGDSNQPQHF.

The gene calls are TRBV29-1 and TRBJ2-6; 7 bases match TRBD1. The CDR3 is made up of 14 amino acids. The germline V gene has CDR1 SQVTM and CDR2 ANQGSEA. Trimming at V came to 5 bases and at J to 3 bases, leaving 4 bases not matched to a gene. CDR3 amino acids: CSVTGVYGANVLTF. DNA for the CDR3: TGCAGCGTTACAGGGGTGTATGGGGCCAACGTCCTGACTTTC.

The genes are TRBV6-1 and TRBJ2-5, with 10 bases identical to TRBD1. The CDR3 runs to 14 residues. The V gene end was trimmed by 6 bases and the J gene end by 11 bases; junction bases not matched to a gene: 12. Per the germline V gene, CDR1 is MNHNS and CDR2 is SASEGT. CDR3: CASSPGTGAREQYF. In DNA form, the CDR3 reads TGTGCCAGCAGCCCCGGGACAGGGGCTAGGGAGCAGTACTTC.

The chain couples TRBV5-6 to TRBJ1-2; TRBD1 might be the D (6 bases). V shed 0 bases and J shed 4 bases, with 13 bases lying between them. Germline CDR1 is SGHDT and CDR2 is YYEEEE. This CDR3 has 15 residues. This chain's CDR3 is CASSLVAGVIYGYTF. The DNA of the CDR3 is TGTGCCAGCAGCTTGGTGGCAGGGGTTATCTATGGCTACACCTTC.

The chain uses TRBV14 and TRBJ2-5; 7 bases agree with TRBD1. The CDR3 totals 14 residues. After removal of 2 bases from V and 2 bases from J, the junction contained 2 bases not matched to a gene. Germline V gene data show CDR1 as SGHDN and CDR2 as FVKESK. The CDR3 bases are TGTGCCAGCAGCCAAAGACAGGGACAAGAGACCCAGTACTTC. The encoded protein is CASSQRQGQETQYF.

The CDR3 nucleotides read TGTGCCAGCAGCCCCAGGGCTCGAGGTGAAAAACTGTTTTTT. It is translated as CASSPRARGEKLFF. The rearrangement uses TRBV27 and TRBJ1-4; possibly TRBD1 for D (5 bases). This CDR3 region has 14 residues. Trimming took off 6 bases at V and 7 bases at J, with 15 bases between the two ends. CDR1 and CDR2 (germline): MNHEY, SMNVEV (reference sequence).

This clone was seen only once. V gene TRBV2 combines with J gene TRBJ2-2, with D maybe TRBD2 (6 bases). This CDR3 spans 15 amino acids. CDR1 SNHLY and CDR2 FYNNEI come from the germline V gene. V dropped 7 bases and J dropped 3 bases, with 15 bases sitting between them. CDR3 region: CASNVGGADTGELFF. The CDR3 region has the DNA TGTGCCAGCAACGTCGGGGGTGCGGACACCGGGGAGCTGTTTTTT.

In the case of this clone: Compared with germline, one end of the junction differs, possibly owing to a read error. The chain uses TRBV7-7 and TRBJ1-5; D not resolved. The V gene's germline CDR1 is SSHAT and CDR2 FNYEAQ (reference sequence). The CDR3 has 13 residues. CDR3 protein: CASSWEVGQPQHF. The CDR3 nucleotides are TGTGCTAGCAGCTGGGAGGTCGGGCAGCCCCAGCATTTT.

V usage is TRBV18 and J usage is TRBJ1-6; 9 bases align to TRBD1. The CDR3 is 15 residues long. V shed 6 bases, J shed 7 bases, and the junction held 7 bases outside the gene matches. Germline CDR1 KGHSH, CDR2 LQKENI. The CDR3 DNA follows: TGTGCCAGCTCTCCTGGACAGGGGACGAATTCACCCCTCCACTTT. Translation gives CASSPGQGTNSPLHF.

This clone was counted once. The V gene is TRBV2, the J gene TRBJ1-5; D call uncertain. With 6 bases removed from V and 6 bases from J, the gap between germline ends came to 15 bases. The CDR3 runs 14 residues. The germline gives CDR1 SNHLY, CDR2 FYNNEI. The CDR3, as DNA: TGTGCCAGCAGAGAGGGCGGCCCCCGTCAGCCCCAGCATTTT. This encodes CASREGGPRQPQHF.

This clone was found a few times. V is TRBV4-3 and J is TRBJ1-6; D is ambiguous. The CDR3 has 13 residues. Germline CDR1 and CDR2: LGHNA and YSLEER. The germline V and J ends were trimmed by 0 bases and 14 bases, with 11 bases remaining between them. The CDR3 nucleotides are TGCGCCAGCAGCCAAGAGCGGGGAAGGGCCCTCCACTTT. This gives the protein CASSQERGRALHF.

V gene TRBV4-3 combines with J gene TRBJ2-7; the match to TRBD2 covers 9 bases. The germline V gene encodes CDR1 LGHNA and CDR2 YSLEER. CDR3 length: 15 residues. The J segment lost 6 bases and the V segment lost 5 bases, leaving 11 bases of the junction unmatched. The CDR3 region has the DNA TGCGCCAGCAGCGCCACAACCGGGACTAGCAGCGAGCAGTACTTC. The encoded protein is CASSATTGTSSEQYF.

The rearrangement joins TRBV5-8 to TRBJ2-2; the D gene is possibly TRBD2 (6 bases). Trimming left V 0 bases short and J 0 bases short, with 6 bases between. Germline V gives CDR1 SGHTS, CDR2 YDEGEE. This CDR3 is 15 amino acids long. CDR3 sequence reads: CASSLAGANTGELFF. The CDR3 nucleotides read TGTGCCAGCAGCTTGGCGGGGGCGAACACCGGGGAGCTGTTTTTT.

The chain is built from TRBV7-9 and TRBJ2-3, with a weak D call TRBD2 (5 bases). Trimming took off 4 bases at V and 1 base at J, with 9 bases between the two ends. This CDR3 region has 14 residues. Germline V gene data show CDR1 as SEHNR and CDR2 as FQNEAQ (reference sequence). Here the CDR3 DNA reads TGTGCCAGCAGCTCCGGACTTGGCACAGATACGCAGTATTTT. This sequence encodes CASSSGLGTDTQYF.

The V gene is TRBV18, the J gene TRBJ1-5; D gene unclear. The CDR3 runs to 13 residues. CDR1 and CDR2 from the germline V gene are KGHSH and LQKENI. Trimming pared 6 bases from V and 5 bases from J, leaving 11 bases between. CDR3 nucleotides: TGTGCCAGCTCGGAAGTAAGCGATCAGCCCCAGCATTTT. Translation gives CASSEVSDQPQHF. Full variable domain (remainder filled in from reference TRBV18 and TRBJ1-5): NAGVMQNPRHLVRRRGQEARLRCSPMKGHSHVYWYRQLPEEGLKFMVYLQKENIIDESGMPKERFSAEFPKEGPSILRIQQVVRGDSAAYFCASSEVSDQPQHFGDGTRLSIL.

This clone appeared once. As DNA, the CDR3 is TGCGCCAGCAGCCCGACTAGCGCAGTCTACGAGCAGTACTTC. Amino acid sequence: CASSPTSAVYEQYF. V gene TRBV5-1 combines with J gene TRBJ2-7; 8 bases fit TRBD2. The V gene end was trimmed by 4 bases and the J gene end by 3 bases; junction bases not matched to a gene: 6. Germline values: CDR1 SGHRS, CDR2 YFSETQ. The CDR3 spans 14 residues.

This chain joins TRBV9 and TRBJ2-7; possible D gene TRBD2, 7 bases. Looked up from germline, CDR1 is SGDLS and CDR2 is YYNGEE. The CDR3 is 18 amino acids. Trimming stripped 9 bases from V and 2 bases from J, with 30 bases between. The CDR3 loop reads CANAHSGGGSSTPYEQYF. The CDR3 bases are TGTGCCAACGCCCACTCGGGGGGCGGGAGTTCAACCCCCTACGAGCAGTACTTC.

This clone was recorded a few times. The chain links TRBV6-5 to TRBJ2-7; 7 nucleotides align to TRBD1. The CDR3 covers 15 residues. Germline values: CDR1 MNHEY, CDR2 SVGAGI. The V segment lost 0 bases and the J segment 2 bases; nucleotides outside the gene matches: 4. DNA of the CDR3: TGTGCCAGCAGTTACTCGCAGGGGGTGGCCTACGAGCAGTACTTC. Protein sequence: CASSYSQGVAYEQYF.